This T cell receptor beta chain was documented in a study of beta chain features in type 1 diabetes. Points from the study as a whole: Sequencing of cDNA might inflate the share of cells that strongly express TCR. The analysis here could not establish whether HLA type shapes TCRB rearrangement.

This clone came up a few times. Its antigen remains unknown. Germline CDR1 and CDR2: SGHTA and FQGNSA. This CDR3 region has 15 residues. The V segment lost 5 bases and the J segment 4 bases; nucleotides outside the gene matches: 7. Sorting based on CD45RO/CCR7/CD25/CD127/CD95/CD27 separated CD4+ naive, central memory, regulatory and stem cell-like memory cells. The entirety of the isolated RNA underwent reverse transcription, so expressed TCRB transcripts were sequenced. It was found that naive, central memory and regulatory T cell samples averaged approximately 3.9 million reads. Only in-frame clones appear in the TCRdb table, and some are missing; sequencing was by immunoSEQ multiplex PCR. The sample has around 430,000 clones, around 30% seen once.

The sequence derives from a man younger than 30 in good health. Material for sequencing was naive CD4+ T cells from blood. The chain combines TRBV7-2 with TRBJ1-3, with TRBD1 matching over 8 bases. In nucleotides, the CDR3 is TGTGCCAGCAGCGCCCAGACAGGGGTCGGAAACACCATATATTTT. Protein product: CASSAQTGVGNTIYF.